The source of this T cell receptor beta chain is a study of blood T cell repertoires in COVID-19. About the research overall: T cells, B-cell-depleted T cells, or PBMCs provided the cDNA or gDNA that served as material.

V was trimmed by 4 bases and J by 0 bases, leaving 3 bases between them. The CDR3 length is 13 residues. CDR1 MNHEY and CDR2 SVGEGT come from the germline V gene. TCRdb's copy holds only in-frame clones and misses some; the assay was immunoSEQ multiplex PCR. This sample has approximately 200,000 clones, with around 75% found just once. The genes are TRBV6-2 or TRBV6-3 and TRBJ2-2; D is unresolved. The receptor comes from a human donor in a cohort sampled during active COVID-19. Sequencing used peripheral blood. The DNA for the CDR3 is TGTGCCAGCAGTTCAGCGAACACCGGGGAGCTGTTTTTT. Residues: CASSSANTGELFF.